This passage covers 27 T cell receptor beta chains from one sample sequenced in a study of Tregs in tolerant kidney transplant recipients. Sequencing used immunoSEQ multiplex PCR; TCRdb keeps in-frame clones, though not all of them. This repertoire includes some 31,000 clones. Sequencing used CD8+ T cells from blood, obtained before the transplant. Receptors were obtained from a human donor who received a combined kidney and bone marrow transplant.

Incomplete CDR3 DNA: TGTGCCAGTAGTATATCCCAGGCTAACACAGATACG. Its protein product is CASSISQANTDT. Given in full, the CDR3 is CASSISQANTDTQYF. The rearrangement uses TRBV19 and TRBJ2-3; unclear D gene. The read ends 3 residues shy of where the CDR3 ends; the end is completed using the germline J gene. V lost 2 bases and J lost 2, with 11 bases in between. Per the germline V gene, CDR1 is LNHDA and CDR2 is SQIVND (reference sequence). CDR3 length: 15 residues.

Comments on this clone: The observed sequence ends 3 residues before the CDR3 terminus, with the missing tail filled in from the germline J gene. This chain uses TRBV19 with TRBJ2-7; 7 bases line up with TRBD1. Germline CDR1 LNHDA, CDR2 SQIVND (reference sequence). The CDR3 totals 12 residues. Trimming took 4 bases from V and 4 from J; bases not matched to a gene: 1. CDR3 amino acids: CASSTGGYEQYF. Incomplete CDR3 DNA: TGTGCCAGTAGTACAGGGGGTTACGAG.

Incomplete CDR3 DNA: TGTGCCAGTAGTAAGGGGACTAGCGGTTACAATGAG. Its protein product is CASSKGTSGYNE. The whole CDR3 region reads CASSKGTSGYNEQFF. This chain connects TRBV19 to TRBJ2-1; 11 bases map to TRBD2. The read finishes 3 residues shy of the CDR3 end, and the germline J gene is used to complete it. Per germline, CDR1 LNHDA and CDR2 SQIVND (reference sequence). V shed 4 bases, J shed 4 bases, and the junction held 3 bases outside the gene matches. The CDR3 is made up of 15 amino acids.

Points on this clone: The CDR3 goes on 3 residues after the read ends, and that part is filled in from the germline J gene. The rearrangement links TRBV2 to TRBJ1-4; the D gene is possibly TRBD1 (6 bases). This CDR3 has 16 amino acids. The germline gives CDR1 SNHLY, CDR2 FYNNEI. With 2 bases removed from V and 4 bases from J, the gap between germline ends came to 14 bases. The DNA read from the CDR3 is TGTGCCAGCAGTGAATTGACGGTCAGGGGTAATGAAAAA. Its protein product is CASSELTVRGNEK. The complete CDR3 protein is CASSELTVRGNEKLFF.

Partial CDR3 DNA: TGCGCCAGCAGCTTTACCGGGACAGGGACTAACACTGAA. Residues: CASSFTGTGTNTE. The full CDR3 reads CASSFTGTGTNTEAFF. The chain recombines TRBV5-1 with TRBJ1-1; 9 bases fit TRBD1. The CDR3 end falls 3 residues outside the read, so it is completed with the germline J gene. Trimming cost V 2 bases and J 2 bases; bases outside gene matches: 7. The CDR3 is made up of 16 amino acids. CDR1 is SGHRS, CDR2 YFSETQ, per germline.

As regards this clone: The read terminates 3 residues ahead of where the CDR3 ends, so the germline J gene completes it. The V call is TRBV2, the J call TRBJ1-1; tentatively, D is TRBD1 (6 bases). From germline, CDR1 is SNHLY and CDR2 FYNNEI. CDR3 length: 13 residues. V lost 11 bases and J lost 1, with 14 bases in between. The covered CDR3 bases are TGTGCCGCAGGAAGGGGGAGGAACACTGAA. Translating gives CAAGRGRNTE. The entire CDR3 is CAAGRGRNTEAFF.

As regards this clone: The CDR3 end is not reached by the read, which stops 3 residues before it; the germline J gene fills it in. V and J are TRBV6-2 or TRBV6-3 and TRBJ2-2; 9 nucleotides match TRBD2. Germline V lookup: CDR1 MNHEY, CDR2 SVGEGT. The V segment lost 7 bases and the J segment 7 bases; nucleotides outside the gene matches: 7. CDR3 length: 14 amino acids. The CDR3 is CASTRTSENGELFF. CDR3 DNA, as far as it was read: TGTGCCAGCACAAGGACTAGCGAAAACGGGGAG.

As concerns this clone: The DNA ends 3 residues before the CDR3 does, and the rest of the CDR3 is filled in from the germline J gene. The chain couples TRBV6-2 or TRBV6-3 to TRBJ2-3; possibly TRBD1 for D (6 bases). V was trimmed by 6 bases and J by 5 bases, leaving 6 bases between them. The V gene's germline CDR1 is MNHEY and CDR2 SVGEGT. The CDR3 length is 11 residues. CDR3 bases read: TGTGCCAGCAGACAGGGAGATACG. Its translation is CASRQGDT. The complete CDR3 sequence is CASRQGDTQYF.

Here the CDR3 reads CAWKEQNTGELFF. CDR3 DNA, as far as it was read: TGTGCCTGGAAAGAACAGAACACCGGGGAG. The gene calls are TRBV30 and TRBJ2-2; D remains ambiguous. The CDR3 extends 3 residues past the end of the read, so its final part is completed from the germline J gene. Germline V lookup: CDR1 GTSNPN, CDR2 SVGIG (reference sequence). The V and J ends lost 4 bases and 1 base respectively, with 7 bases between them. The CDR3 totals 13 residues.

Concerning this clone itself: The read comes to an end 3 residues before the CDR3 does, leaving the germline J gene to fill in the end. This sequence joins TRBV6-2 or TRBV6-3 and TRBJ2-1, with 8 positions matching TRBD1. J lost 9 bases, V lost 10 bases, and 14 bases had no gene match. CDR1 is MNHEY and CDR2 is SVGEGT in the germline V gene. The CDR3 has 14 amino acids. This CDR3 is CATATGTGGREQFF. Incomplete CDR3 DNA: TGTGCCACCGCAACCGGGACAGGCGGACGTGAG.

In regard to this clone: The read ends 3 residues shy of where the CDR3 ends; the end is completed using the germline J gene. The chain couples TRBV5-1 to TRBJ2-3; TRBD2 might be the D (5 bases). The CDR3 has 16 amino acids. Trimming took 3 bases from V and 3 from J, leaving 17 bases between them. Germline-derived CDR1 and CDR2 are SGHRS and YFSETQ. The CDR3 protein is CASSSKAGFVTDTQYF. Incomplete CDR3 DNA: TGCGCCAGCAGCTCCAAGGCGGGTTTCGTGACAGATACG.

A word on this clone: The read ends 3 residues before the CDR3 terminus; that terminus is restored from the germline J gene. The chain employs TRBV19 and TRBJ1-2; D call uncertain. Germline CDR1 reads LNHDA; CDR2 reads SQIVND (reference sequence). V gave up 1 base and J gave up 3 bases, with 12 bases separating them. The CDR3 contains 15 residues. The CDR3 sequence: CASSIVRRRDYGYTF. The DNA read from the CDR3 is TGTGCCAGTAGTATAGTAAGGCGCCGGGACTATGGC.

With regard to this clone: From the germline J gene comes the end of the CDR3, since the read stops 3 residues before it. The V gene is TRBV19, the J gene TRBJ1-2, with D perhaps TRBD1 (6 bases). Trimming pared 6 bases from V and 6 bases from J, leaving 20 bases between. The CDR3 is 15 amino acids. Germline V CDR1 and CDR2: LNHDA, SQIVND (reference sequence). The DNA read from the CDR3 is TGTGCCAGTAGCTACCCCGGCGGGGGCGGGGATGGC. The encoded protein is CASSYPGGGGDG. The entire CDR3 protein reads CASSYPGGGGDGYTF.

In regard to this clone: The read terminates 3 residues ahead of where the CDR3 ends, so the germline J gene completes it. The chain joins TRBV29-1 to TRBJ2-2; TRBD1 might be the D (6 bases). The germline V and J ends were trimmed by 7 bases and 0 bases, with 12 bases remaining between them. Germline CDR1 reads SQVTM; CDR2 reads ANQGSEA. The CDR3 contains 14 residues. CDR3 protein: CSAETGANTGELFF. The part of the CDR3 DNA that was read is TGCAGCGCTGAGACAGGCGCGAACACCGGGGAG.

Details on this clone: Read sequence stops 3 residues before the CDR3 end, and the germline J gene provides the missing end. This rearrangement joins TRBV2 to TRBJ1-2; 7 bases are a match to TRBD1. Per germline, CDR1 SNHLY and CDR2 FYNNEI. V shed 7 bases and J 0 bases; nucleotides not matched to a gene: 5. The CDR3 covers 14 residues. The CDR3 is CASIPGQPNYGYTF. The CDR3 DNA, read in part, is TGTGCCAGCATCCCGGGACAGCCTAACTATGGC.

Here the CDR3 reads CASSFGELETQYF. The CDR3 bases that were read are TGTGCCAGCAGCTTCGGGGAACTGGAGACC. This chain connects TRBV7-9 to TRBJ2-5, with TRBD2 as a possible D gene (5 bases). The read gets to within 3 residues of the CDR3 end, and the germline J gene fills in the rest. This CDR3 is built from 13 residues. Trimming cost V 3 bases and J 5 bases, with 10 bases left between them. Germline V lookup: CDR1 SEHNR, CDR2 FQNEAQ (reference sequence).

As for this clone: The read terminates 3 residues ahead of where the CDR3 ends, so the germline J gene completes it. This rearrangement joins TRBV11-2 to TRBJ2-5; the D gene is possibly TRBD2 (5 bases). This CDR3 has 14 residues. The germline CDR1 and CDR2 sequences are SGHAT and FQNNGV. Deletions cut 5 bases from V and 5 bases from J, with 15 bases between. The CDR3 loop reads CASSPPSGGETQYF. The covered CDR3 bases are TGTGCCAGCAGCCCCCCGTCGGGCGGGGAGACC.

Notes on this clone: Coverage ceases 3 residues before the CDR3 finishes, and the germline J gene fills in the end. The rearrangement joins TRBV19 to TRBJ2-1; 12 nucleotides align to TRBD2. This CDR3 is 16 amino acids long. The germline gives CDR1 LNHDA, CDR2 SQIVND (reference sequence). V shed 3 bases and J 2 bases; nucleotides not matched to a gene: 2. The CDR3 loop is CASSILAGGPYNEQFF. The covered CDR3 bases are TGTGCCAGTAGTATCCTAGCGGGGGGGCCCTACAATGAG.

To note about this clone: From the germline J gene comes the end of the CDR3, since the read stops 3 residues before it. The chain employs TRBV20-1 and TRBJ2-2; 11 bases match TRBD2. The CDR3 covers 19 residues. Germline values: CDR1 DFQATT, CDR2 SNEGSKA (reference sequence). Trimming cost V 1 base and J 4 bases; bases outside gene matches: 14. CDR3 loop: CSARGWTSGHLGGTGELFF. The CDR3 DNA, read in part, is TGCAGTGCTAGAGGGTGGACTAGCGGGCACTTGGGGGGCACCGGGGAG.

A remark on this clone: The read ends 3 residues before the CDR3 terminus; that terminus is restored from the germline J gene. The J gene is TRBJ2-1, the V gene TRBV5-1; possibly TRBD2 for D (5 bases). V lost 5 bases and J lost 0, with 15 bases in between. The CDR3 runs 16 residues. Germline lookup yields CDR1 SGHRS and CDR2 YFSETQ. Incomplete CDR3 DNA: TGCGCCAGCAGGGATAGCGCGGCGAGCTCCTACAATGAG. Residues: CASRDSAASSYNE. The entire CDR3 protein is CASRDSAASSYNEQFF.

As for this clone: With the read ending 3 residues before the CDR3 end, the germline J gene is used to fill in that end. This rearrangement joins TRBV6-7 to TRBJ2-2; 10 positions match TRBD1. Being an ORF, TRBV6-7 has a function that is uncertain. Trimming cost V 2 bases and J 7 bases; bases outside gene matches: 7. The CDR3 extends over 16 amino acids. The CDR3 protein is CASSYLDRGEVGELFF. The sequenced part of the CDR3 DNA is TGTGCCAGCAGTTACCTGGACAGGGGGGAGGTCGGGGAG.

Concerning this clone itself: The read is 3 residues too short to cover the CDR3 end, so that end is filled in from the germline J gene. V gene TRBV13 combines with J gene TRBJ2-1; a possible D gene is TRBD1 (6 bases). The CDR3 loop spans 17 amino acids. The germline V gene encodes CDR1 PRHDT and CDR2 FYEKMQ (reference sequence). V was clipped by 0 bases and J by 6 bases, with 18 bases between them. CDR3 region: CASSLGQGFPPSNEQFF. CDR3 bases read: TGTGCCAGCAGCTTAGGCCAGGGGTTCCCCCCAAGCAATGAG.

In the case of this clone: The DNA ends 3 residues before the CDR3 does, and the rest of the CDR3 is filled in from the germline J gene. This sequence joins TRBV2 and TRBJ1-1; D not certain. This CDR3 region has 14 residues. Germline V lookup: CDR1 SNHLY, CDR2 FYNNEI. Deletions cut 3 bases from V and 0 bases from J, with 8 bases between. The covered CDR3 bases are TGTGCCAGCAGTGACTGGCAAGTGAACACTGAA. The encoded protein is CASSDWQVNTE. The CDR3 reads in full as CASSDWQVNTEAFF.

To note about this clone: Coverage ceases 3 residues before the CDR3 finishes, and the germline J gene fills in the end. The J gene is TRBJ1-1, the V gene TRBV2, with 10 bases aligning to TRBD1. CDR3 length equals 14 residues. The V gene's germline CDR1 is SNHLY and CDR2 FYNNEI. Trimming took 9 bases from V and 4 from J; bases not matched to a gene: 8. The covered CDR3 bases are TGTGCCAGAAGGACAGGGGGATCGGGCACTGAA. Translating gives CARRTGGSGTE. The whole CDR3 reads CARRTGGSGTEAFF.

Worth noting for this clone: The read ends 3 residues early relative to the CDR3; the germline J gene fills the gap. The V gene is TRBV7-9, the J gene TRBJ2-7, with 8 bases lining up with TRBD2. There are 14 residues in the CDR3. Germline V gene data show CDR1 as SEHNR and CDR2 as FQNEAQ (reference sequence). V lost 4 bases, J lost 2 bases, and 4 bases stayed unmatched. The CDR3: CASSSSGSPYEQYF. The CDR3 bases that were read are TGTGCCAGCAGCTCCAGCGGGAGCCCCTACGAG.

On this clone itself: The read terminates 3 residues ahead of where the CDR3 ends, so the germline J gene completes it. The J gene is TRBJ1-5, the V gene TRBV6-1, with D unresolved. The CDR3 is 13 amino acids. Germline V CDR1 and CDR2: MNHNS, SASEGT. V lost 2 bases and J lost 4, with 6 bases in between. The CDR3 is CASSELGNQPQHF. The sequenced CDR3 bases are TGTGCCAGCAGTGAACTCGGGAATCAGCCC.

Points on this clone: From the germline J gene comes the end of the CDR3, since the read stops 3 residues before it. V is TRBV10-3 and J is TRBJ2-3; 9 nucleotides match TRBD2. V shed 7 bases and J 1 base; nucleotides not matched to a gene: 12. CDR1 is ENHRY, CDR2 SYGVKD, per germline. The CDR3 length is 17 residues. The CDR3 protein is CAITGGRAGEGTDTQYF. The sequenced CDR3 bases are TGTGCCATCACTGGCGGGAGGGCCGGGGAGGGCACAGATACG.